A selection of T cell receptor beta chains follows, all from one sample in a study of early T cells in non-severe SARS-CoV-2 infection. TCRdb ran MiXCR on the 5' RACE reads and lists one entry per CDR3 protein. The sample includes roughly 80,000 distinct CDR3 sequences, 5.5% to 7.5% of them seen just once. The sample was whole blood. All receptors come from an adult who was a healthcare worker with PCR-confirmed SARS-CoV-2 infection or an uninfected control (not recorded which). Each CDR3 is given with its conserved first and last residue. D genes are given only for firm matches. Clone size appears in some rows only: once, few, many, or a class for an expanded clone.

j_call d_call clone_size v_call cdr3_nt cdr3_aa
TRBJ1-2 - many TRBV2 TGTGCCAGCAGTGACAACTATGGCTACACCTTC CASSDNYGYTF
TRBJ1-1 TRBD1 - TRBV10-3 TGTGCCATCAGTGGTGACAGGGCCACTGAAGCTTTCTTT CAISGDRATEAFF
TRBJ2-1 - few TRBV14 TGTGCCAGCACCCAGGGTGCGGGACACTACAATGAGCAGTTCTTC CASTQGAGHYNEQFF
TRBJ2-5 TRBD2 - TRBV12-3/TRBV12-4 TGTGCCAGCAGTTTAGAAGGGACTAGCGAACGGGAGACCCAGTACTTC CASSLEGTSERETQYF
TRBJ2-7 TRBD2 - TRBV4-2 TGTGCCAGCACCCTTAGCGGGCAGACGAACGAGCAGTACTTC CASTLSGQTNEQYF
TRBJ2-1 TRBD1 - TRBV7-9 TGTGCCAGCAGCTTAGACCAGGGGGCGGCTGAGCAGTTCTTC CASSLDQGAAEQFF
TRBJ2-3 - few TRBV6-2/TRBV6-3 TGTGCCAGCAGAGTTTGGGACACTAGCACAGATACGCAGTATTTT CASRVWDTSTDTQYF
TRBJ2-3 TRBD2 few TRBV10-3 TGTGCCATCAGTGGACTAGCTAGCACAGATACGCAGTATTTT CAISGLASTDTQYF
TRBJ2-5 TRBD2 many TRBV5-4 TGTGCCAGCAGCTACGGGGGGAATCAAGAGACCCAGTACTTC CASSYGGNQETQYF
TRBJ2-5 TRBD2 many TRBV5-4 TGTGCCAGCAGCGCCCTAGCGGGAAACCAAGAGACCCAGTACTTC CASSALAGNQETQYF
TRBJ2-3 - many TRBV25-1 TGTGCCAGCAGTGAAAGTTTGCAGGACACAGATACGCAGTATTTT CASSESLQDTDTQYF
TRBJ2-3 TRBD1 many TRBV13 TGTGCCAGCAGCAATTTCCGGGACAGGGTCACAGATACGCAGTATTTT CASSNFRDRVTDTQYF
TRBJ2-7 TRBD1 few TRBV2 TGTGCCACCAGTCACAGGGGGCGCGACGAGCAGTACTTC CATSHRGRDEQYF
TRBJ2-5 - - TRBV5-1 TGCGCCAGCAGTCGTAGGGAAGGGGCGACCCAAGAGACCCAGTACTTC CASSRREGATQETQYF
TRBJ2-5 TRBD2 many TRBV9 TGTGCCAGCAGCGTAGGTACTAGCGGGGACCTCATCCAGTACTTC CASSVGTSGDLIQYF
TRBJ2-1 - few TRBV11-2 TGTGCCAGCAGCTTAGATGGGACAAACTACAATGAGCAGTTCTTC CASSLDGTNYNEQFF
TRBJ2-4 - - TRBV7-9 TGTGCCAGCAGCGCACAAAGGGGATCGGGCATTCAGTACTTC CASSAQRGSGIQYF
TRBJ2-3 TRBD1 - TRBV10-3 TGTGCCACGCGACAGGGAAGCACAGATACGCAGTATTTT CATRQGSTDTQYF
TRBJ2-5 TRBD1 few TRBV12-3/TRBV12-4 TGTGCCAGCAGTTTAGGTGACAGGGGCATCCAAGAGACCCAGTACTTC CASSLGDRGIQETQYF
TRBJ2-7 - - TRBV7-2 TGTGCCAGCAGCCACAACGGGGGCTACGAGCAGTACTTC CASSHNGGYEQYF
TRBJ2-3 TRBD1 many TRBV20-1 TGCAGTGCCGGACAGGCTACTAGCACAGATACGCAGTATTTT CSAGQATSTDTQYF
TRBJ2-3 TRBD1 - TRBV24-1 TGTGCCACCAGTGATACAGGACAGGCCACAGATACGCAGTATTTT CATSDTGQATDTQYF
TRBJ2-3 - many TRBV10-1 TGCGCCAGCAGCCGGGACGGCCGCACAGATACGCAGTATTTT CASSRDGRTDTQYF
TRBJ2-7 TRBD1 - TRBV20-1 TGCAGTGCTAGATTGGGGACAGGGGACGAGCAGTACTTC CSARLGTGDEQYF
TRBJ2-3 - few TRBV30 TGTGCCTGGAGTGTACGCCCGGAAGATACGCAGTATTTT CAWSVRPEDTQYF
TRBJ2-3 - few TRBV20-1 TGCAGTGCTAGAGATAGGGGCAGGAGCACAGATACGCAGTATTTT CSARDRGRSTDTQYF
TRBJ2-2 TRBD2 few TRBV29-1 TGCAGCGTGGCTAGGACTAGCGGGAACACCGGGGAGCTGTTTTTT CSVARTSGNTGELFF
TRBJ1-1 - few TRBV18 TGTGCCAGCTCACAAGGACATAACACTGAAGCTTTCTTT CASSQGHNTEAFF
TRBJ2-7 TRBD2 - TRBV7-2 TGTGCCAGCAGCCTAGTTCATACGGGGGGCTACGAGCAGTACTTC CASSLVHTGGYEQYF
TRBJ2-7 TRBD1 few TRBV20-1 TGCAGTGCCTCCGGGACAGGGTACTCCGAGCAGTACTTC CSASGTGYSEQYF
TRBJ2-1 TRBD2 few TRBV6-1 TGTGCCAGCAGTGGGGGAGGGGAGGGCCTCTGGAATGAGCAGTTCTTC CASSGGGEGLWNEQFF
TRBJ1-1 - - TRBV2 TGTGCCAGCAGTGAAGGAGTGGACAGATTGACGAACACTGAAGCTTTCTTT CASSEGVDRLTNTEAFF
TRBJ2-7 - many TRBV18 TGTGCCAGCTCACGCGACCTCGACGACCGAAGCTCCTACGAGCAGTACTTC CASSRDLDDRSSYEQYF
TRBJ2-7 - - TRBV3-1 TGTGCCAGCAGCCAAGGAGACCCATCCTACGAGCAGTACTTC CASSQGDPSYEQYF
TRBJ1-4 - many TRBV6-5 TGTGCCAGCAGTTCGCAGTCGTGGGTCGCAACTAATGAAAAACTGTTTTTT CASSSQSWVATNEKLFF
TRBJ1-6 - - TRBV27 TGTGCCAGCAGTCTCCGGGCCTTGGATTCACCCCTCCACTTT CASSLRALDSPLHF
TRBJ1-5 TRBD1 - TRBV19 TGTGCCAGTAGTATGACAGGGGGGAAGTACAATCAGCCCCAGCATTTT CASSMTGGKYNQPQHF
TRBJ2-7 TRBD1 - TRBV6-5 TGTGCCAGCAGGCAAATCGACAGGGATTACGAGCAGTACTTC CASRQIDRDYEQYF
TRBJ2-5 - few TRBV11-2 TGTGCCAGCAGCTTAGAGGTCTTGCAAGAGACCCAGTACTTC CASSLEVLQETQYF
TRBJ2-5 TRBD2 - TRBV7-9 TGTGCCAGCAGCCTAGCGGGAGTCGAAGAGACCCAGTACTTC CASSLAGVEETQYF
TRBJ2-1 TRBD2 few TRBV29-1 TGCAGCGTGGTAGCGGGGAGGTCCTACAATGAGCAGTTCTTC CSVVAGRSYNEQFF
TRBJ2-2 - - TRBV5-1 TGCGCCAGCAGTTACGGTGGGCGTACGAACACCGGGGAGCTGTTTTTT CASSYGGRTNTGELFF
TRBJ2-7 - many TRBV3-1 TGTGCCAGCAGCCAACGAGGGCGGGGCCGTTACTACGAGCAGTACTTC CASSQRGRGRYYEQYF
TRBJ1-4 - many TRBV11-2 TGTGCCAGCAGCCCCCGAGGAGCAACTAATGAAAAACTGTTTTTT CASSPRGATNEKLFF
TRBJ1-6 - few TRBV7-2 TGTGCCAGCAGCTCGGAGGGGGGCGTTGGTAATTCACCCCTCCACTTT CASSSEGGVGNSPLHF
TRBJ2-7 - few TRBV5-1 TGCGCCAGCAGCTTGGAGACGGGAACCTACGAGCAGTACTTC CASSLETGTYEQYF
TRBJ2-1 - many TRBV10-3 TGTGCCATCAGTCCGGTTAGCTCCTACAATGAGCAGTTCTTC CAISPVSSYNEQFF
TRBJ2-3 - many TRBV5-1 TGCGCCACCAAACGGGACGCTATCACAGATACGCAGTATTTT CATKRDAITDTQYF
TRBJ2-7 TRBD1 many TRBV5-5 TGTGCCAGCAGCTGGACAGGGCTCGAAACCTACGAGCAGTACTTC CASSWTGLETYEQYF
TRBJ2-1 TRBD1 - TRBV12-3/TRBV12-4 TGTGCCAGCAGTTTGAGGACAGGGGTCAATGAGCAGTTCTTC CASSLRTGVNEQFF
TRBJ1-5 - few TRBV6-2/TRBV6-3 TGTGCCAGCAGTTACTCGAGAGGCCAGGGGACATGGAGCAATCAGCCCCAGCATTTT CASSYSRGQGTWSNQPQHF
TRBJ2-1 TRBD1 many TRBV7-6 TGTGCCAGCAGCTTAGTCCTAGGGACAGGGGCCTACAATGAGCAGTTCTTC CASSLVLGTGAYNEQFF
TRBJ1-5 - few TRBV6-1 TGTGCCAGCAGTGAAGCTGCAGGAGGGAATCAGCCCCAGCATTTT CASSEAAGGNQPQHF
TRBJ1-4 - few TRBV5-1 TGCGCCAGCAGCTCCGGACCTTCGGGGACTAATGAAAAACTGTTTTTT CASSSGPSGTNEKLFF
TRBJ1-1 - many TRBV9 TGTGCCAGCAGCGTAGCCAGGACAGAAGCTTTCTTT CASSVARTEAFF